Included here is one T cell receptor beta chain sequence, with context. The antigen it binds to is not known. No much larger clone exists at a distance of one base, and base qualities are not known. The record originates from a study of cytomegalovirus exposure and HLA in healthy donors (dated by TCRdb to about 2017). Study-wide context: According to a later analysis, one platform produced both the 100 to 150 validation repertoires and the approximately 600 repertoires of the first cohort. The study aimed to test whether signatures of past pathogen exposure could be identified by cataloging public T cell receptors. Besides the first cohort of roughly 640 subjects, a separate validation cohort made up of over 95 different subjects was used. The study combined high-throughput TCR immunosequencing, statistical association of individual TCRs with disease status, and machine learning to predict cytomegalovirus infection status.

The investigation overall reported the following: In the study, around 160 TCR beta chains were listed as associated with cytomegalovirus. The classifier was reported to diagnose cytomegalovirus status with high specificity and sensitivity in both the original and validation cohorts. A later analysis found that TCRs clustered in the first cohort also tended to co-occur in the approximately 120 validation repertoires, with 90% to 95% of cluster scores above 0. In vitro tests confirmed that a few of the cytomegalovirus-associated TCR beta chains recognize cytomegalovirus antigens. A later analysis lacked HLA typing for the validation cohort, so it scored co-occurrence in that cohort across all 110 or so repertoires. The authors suggested that the approach could potentially be extended to other disease states and immunological phenotypes. While some public TCRs were present in many individuals, most TCR sequences turned up only very rarely across donors.

The library was produced with the immunoSEQ multiplex PCR assay. In the source study's methods: A statistical classification framework was built to diagnose cytomegalovirus status from the catalog of TCR beta chain sequences. This is the immuneACCESS table as TCRdb keeps it, with only in-frame sequences that have V and J called. A part of the clones is gone; compared with another copy, unresolved V genes explain less than half, and the rest is unexplained. V, J and clone size were drawn from that table, and D and trimming were deduced from the DNA. The sample yields roughly 77,000 clones; around 95% were counted once. The top ten constitute nearly 0.7% of the sample. The donors were included in the validation cohort of roughly 120 subjects, a group kept apart from the approximately 670-subject first cohort. The TCR was taken from a young woman in good health and CMV-seronegative. The specimen sequenced was PBMCs.

The CDR3 protein sequence reads: CASSGPGQPNTEAFF. The nucleotide sequence reads TGTGCCAGCAGTGGGCCGGGACAGCCGAACACTGAAGCTTTCTTT. The chain is encoded by TRBV6-1 joined to TRBJ1-1, and 7 bases in between align with TRBD1. The CDR3 contains 15 residues, cysteine and phenylalanine counted. The only DNA kept is the CDR3, 45 bases in frame from the first base. The germline V and J ends show losses of 4 bases and 1 base respectively, and no gene match explains 6 bases of the junction. In the germline V gene, CDR1 corresponds to MNHNS and CDR2 to SASEGT.